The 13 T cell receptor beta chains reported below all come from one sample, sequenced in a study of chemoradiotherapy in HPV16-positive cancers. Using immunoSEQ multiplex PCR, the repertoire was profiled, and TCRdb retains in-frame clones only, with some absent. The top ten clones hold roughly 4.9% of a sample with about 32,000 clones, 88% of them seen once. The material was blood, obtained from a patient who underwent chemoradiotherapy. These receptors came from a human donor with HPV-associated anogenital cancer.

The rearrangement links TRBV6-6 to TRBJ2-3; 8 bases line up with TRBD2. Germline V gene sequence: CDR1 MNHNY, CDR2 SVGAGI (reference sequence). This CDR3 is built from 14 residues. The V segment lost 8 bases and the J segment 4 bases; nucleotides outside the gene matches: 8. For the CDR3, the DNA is TGTGCCAGCGGGAACAGCGGGAGATCAGATACGCAGTATTTT. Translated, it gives CASGNSGRSDTQYF.

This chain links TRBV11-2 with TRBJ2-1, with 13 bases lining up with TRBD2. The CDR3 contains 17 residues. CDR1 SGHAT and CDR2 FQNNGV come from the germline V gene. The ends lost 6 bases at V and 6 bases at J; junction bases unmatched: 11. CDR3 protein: CASRSISGTSGVNEQFF. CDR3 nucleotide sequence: TGTGCCAGCAGATCGATCTCCGGGACTAGCGGGGTCAATGAGCAGTTCTTC.

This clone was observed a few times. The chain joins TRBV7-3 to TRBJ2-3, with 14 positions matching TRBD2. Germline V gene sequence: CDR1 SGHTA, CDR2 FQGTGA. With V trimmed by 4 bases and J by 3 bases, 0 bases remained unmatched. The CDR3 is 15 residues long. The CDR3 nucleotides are TGTGCCAGCAGCTGGACTAGCGGGGGGACAGATACGCAGTATTTT. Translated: CASSWTSGGTDTQYF.

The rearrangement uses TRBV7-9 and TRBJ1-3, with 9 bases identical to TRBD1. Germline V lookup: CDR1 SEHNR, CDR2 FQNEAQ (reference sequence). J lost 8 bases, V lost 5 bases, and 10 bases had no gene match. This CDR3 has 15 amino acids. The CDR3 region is CASSARQGEVDTIYF. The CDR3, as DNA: TGTGCCAGCAGCGCGAGACAGGGGGAAGTAGACACCATATATTTT.

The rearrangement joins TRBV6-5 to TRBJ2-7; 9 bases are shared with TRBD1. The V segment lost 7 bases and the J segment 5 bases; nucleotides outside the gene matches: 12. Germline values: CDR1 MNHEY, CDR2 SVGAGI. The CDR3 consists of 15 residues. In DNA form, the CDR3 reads TGTGCCAGCAACGAATTAACAGGGGGCTACGACGAGCAGTACTTC. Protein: CASNELTGGYDEQYF.

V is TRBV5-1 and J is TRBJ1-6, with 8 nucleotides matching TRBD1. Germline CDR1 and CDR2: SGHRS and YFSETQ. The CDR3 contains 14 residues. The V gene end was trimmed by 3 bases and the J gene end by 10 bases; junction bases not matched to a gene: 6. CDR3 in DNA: TGCGCCAGCAGCTCCGGACAGGGTGACTCACCCCTCCACTTT. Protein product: CASSSGQGDSPLHF. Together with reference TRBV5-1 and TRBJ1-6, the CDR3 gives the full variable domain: KAGVTQTPRYLIKTRGQQVTLSCSPISGHRSVSWYQQTPGQGLQFLFEYFSETQRNKGNFPGRFSGRQFSNSRSEMNVSTLELGDSALYLCASSSGQGDSPLHFGNGTRLTVT.

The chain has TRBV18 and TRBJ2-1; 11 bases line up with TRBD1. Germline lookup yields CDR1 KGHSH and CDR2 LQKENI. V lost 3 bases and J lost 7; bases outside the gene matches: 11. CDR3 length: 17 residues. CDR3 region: CASSPDRDRGVKNEQFF. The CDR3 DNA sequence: TGTGCCAGCTCACCGGACCGGGACAGGGGGGTCAAAAATGAGCAGTTCTTC. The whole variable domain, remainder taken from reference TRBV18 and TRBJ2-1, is NAGVMQNPRHLVRRRGQEARLRCSPMKGHSHVYWYRQLPEEGLKFMVYLQKENIIDESGMPKERFSAEFPKEGPSILRIQQVVRGDSAAYFCASSPDRDRGVKNEQFFGPGTRLTVL.

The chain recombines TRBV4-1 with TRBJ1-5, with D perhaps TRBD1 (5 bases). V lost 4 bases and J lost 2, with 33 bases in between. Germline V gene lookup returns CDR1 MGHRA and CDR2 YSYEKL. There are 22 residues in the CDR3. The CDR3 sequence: CASSPPGEGGFGSFVGNQPQHF. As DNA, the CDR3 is TGCGCCAGCAGCCCTCCGGGGGAAGGAGGATTCGGCAGTTTTGTTGGCAATCAGCCCCAGCATTTT.

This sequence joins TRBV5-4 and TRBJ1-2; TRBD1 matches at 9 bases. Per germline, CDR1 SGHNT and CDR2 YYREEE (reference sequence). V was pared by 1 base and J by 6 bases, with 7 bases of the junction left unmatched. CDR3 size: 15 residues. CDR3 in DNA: TGTGCCAGCAGCTTGAGATTACAGGGGGCCGATGGCTACACCTTC. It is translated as CASSLRLQGADGYTF.

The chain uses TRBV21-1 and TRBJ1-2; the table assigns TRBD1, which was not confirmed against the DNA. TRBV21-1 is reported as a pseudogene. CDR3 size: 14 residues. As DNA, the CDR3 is TGTGCCAGCAGCGTGAACAGGGGCCCCGGCGGCTACACCTTC. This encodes CASSVNRGPGGYTF.

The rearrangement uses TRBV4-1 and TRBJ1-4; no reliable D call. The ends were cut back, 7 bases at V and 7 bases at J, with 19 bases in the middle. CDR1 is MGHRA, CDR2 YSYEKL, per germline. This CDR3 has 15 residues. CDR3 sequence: CASNEVPGISEKLFF. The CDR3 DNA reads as TGCGCCAGCAACGAAGTCCCGGGAATAAGTGAAAAACTGTTTTTT.

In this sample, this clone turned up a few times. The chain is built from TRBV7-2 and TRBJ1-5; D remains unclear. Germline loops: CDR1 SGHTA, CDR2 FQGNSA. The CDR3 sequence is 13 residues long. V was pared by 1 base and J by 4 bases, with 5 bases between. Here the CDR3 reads CASSLGLNQPQHF. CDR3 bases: TGTGCCAGCAGCTTAGGCCTTAATCAGCCCCAGCATTTT.

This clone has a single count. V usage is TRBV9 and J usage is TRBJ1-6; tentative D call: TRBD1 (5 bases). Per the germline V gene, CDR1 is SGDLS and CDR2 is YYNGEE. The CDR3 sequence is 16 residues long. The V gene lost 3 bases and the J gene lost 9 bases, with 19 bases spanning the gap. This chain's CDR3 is CASSAGTFTVGSPLHF. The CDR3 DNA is TGTGCCAGCAGCGCCGGGACTTTTACTGTTGGTTCACCCCTCCACTTT. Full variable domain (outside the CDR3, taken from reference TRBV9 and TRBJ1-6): DSGVTQTPKHLITATGQRVTLRCSPRSGDLSVYWYQQSLDQGLQFLIQYYNGEERAKGNILERFSAQQFPDLHSELNLSSLELGDSALYFCASSAGTFTVGSPLHFGNGTRLTVT.